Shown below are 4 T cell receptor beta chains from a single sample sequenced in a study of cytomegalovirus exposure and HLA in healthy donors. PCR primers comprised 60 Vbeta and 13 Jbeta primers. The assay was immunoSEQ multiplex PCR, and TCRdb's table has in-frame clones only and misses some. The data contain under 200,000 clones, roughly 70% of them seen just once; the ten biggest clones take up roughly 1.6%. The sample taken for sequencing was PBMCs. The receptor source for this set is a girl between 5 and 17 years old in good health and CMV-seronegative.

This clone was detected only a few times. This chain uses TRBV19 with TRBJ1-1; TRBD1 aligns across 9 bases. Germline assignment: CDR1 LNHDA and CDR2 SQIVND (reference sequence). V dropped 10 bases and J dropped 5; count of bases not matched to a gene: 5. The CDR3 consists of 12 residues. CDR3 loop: CATTGGLTEAFF. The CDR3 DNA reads TGTGCCACCACAGGGGGCTTAACTGAAGCTTTCTTT.

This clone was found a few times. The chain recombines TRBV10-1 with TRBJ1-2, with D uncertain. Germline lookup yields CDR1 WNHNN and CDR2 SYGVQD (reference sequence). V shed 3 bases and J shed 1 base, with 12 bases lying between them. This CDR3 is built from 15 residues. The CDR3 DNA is TGCGCCAGCAGTGAACTCTCCGGACTTAACTATGGCTACACCTTC. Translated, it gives CASSELSGLNYGYTF.

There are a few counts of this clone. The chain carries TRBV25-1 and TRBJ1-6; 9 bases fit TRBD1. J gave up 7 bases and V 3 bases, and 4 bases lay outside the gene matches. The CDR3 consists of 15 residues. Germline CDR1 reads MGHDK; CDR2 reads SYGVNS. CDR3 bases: TGTGCCAGCAGTGAGGGGACAGGGCAGAATTCACCCCTCCACTTT. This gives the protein CASSEGTGQNSPLHF.

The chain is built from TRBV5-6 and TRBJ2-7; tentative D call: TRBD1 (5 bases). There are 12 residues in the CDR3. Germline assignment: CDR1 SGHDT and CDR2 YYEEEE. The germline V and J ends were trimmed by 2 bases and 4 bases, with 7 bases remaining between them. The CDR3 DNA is TGTGCCAGCAGCTTTCAGGGATACGAGCAGTACTTC. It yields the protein CASSFQGYEQYF.